This T cell receptor (beta chain) is from a study of HIV-infected patients and healthy controls. Study-level results: Compared with untreated HIV+ repertoires, healthy controls showed roughly threefold more distinct CDR3s and higher Shannon diversity.

Alpha and beta constant-region primers primed reverse transcription of about 470 ng RNA. Each of the alpha and beta chains got its own library through chain-specific third strand synthesis with indices. A single record per CDR3 protein comes from TCRdb applying MiXCR to the 5' RACE reads. This sample yields 9,500 to 15,000 distinct CDR3 sequences, of which approximately 9.1% are seen a single time; around 20% belongs to the top ten. V was clipped by 5 bases and J by 0 bases, with 11 bases between them. The CDR3 is 15 amino acids. Germline lookup yields CDR1 LNHDA and CDR2 SQIVND (reference sequence). No cell fractionation was done, so the repertoire covers all unsorted peripheral blood T cells. In this sample, this clonotype turned up many times. No antigen is known for it.

The receptor was isolated from an adult with HIV infection. The donor label of this sample is uncertain. Source: blood, taken before antiretroviral therapy. The V call is TRBV19, the J call TRBJ1-3; D perhaps matches TRBD1 (5 bases). DNA for the CDR3: TGTGCCAGTAGTGTGGGACTGAACTCTGGAAACACCATATATTTT. Translated, it gives CASSVGLNSGNTIYF.